These 30 T cell receptor beta chains originate from one sample sequenced in a study of blood T cells in healthy people across ages. Together with a sample-barcoded 5' primer, a J-beta primer mix was included in a second PCR lasting about 7 to 11 cycles. TCRdb fed the 5' RACE reads into MiXCR, producing one record per CDR3 protein. The data show 700,000 to 800,000 distinct CDR3 sequences, 35% to 45% seen once. What was sequenced was blood. Receptors originate from an older woman in good health.

V is TRBV27 and J is TRBJ2-5; 7 nucleotides align to TRBD2. Germline V gives CDR1 MNHEY, CDR2 SMNVEV (reference sequence). Trimming took 2 bases from V and 11 from J; bases not matched to a gene: 14. The CDR3 is 15 amino acids. The CDR3 sequence: CASSLRREGPNEQYF. The CDR3 DNA follows: TGTGCCAGCAGTTTACGGAGGGAGGGCCCCAATGAGCAGTACTTC.

The count of this clonotype is one. This sequence joins TRBV11-2 and TRBJ2-1; possibly TRBD1 for D (6 bases). Matching the DNA end better, TRBJ2-7 makes the J call doubtful. The germline V gene encodes CDR1 SGHAT and CDR2 FQNNGV. The CDR3 length is 15 residues. The CDR3 DNA follows: TGTGCCAGCACCCTCCAAGAGGGGGATTACAATGAGCAGTACTTC. It is translated as CASTLQEGDYNEQYF.

This clonotype was recorded a few times. This chain links TRBV2 with TRBJ2-3, with a possible D match to TRBD2 (7 bases). Germline CDR1 and CDR2: SNHLY and FYNNEI. CDR3 length equals 17 residues. Trimming took 9 bases from V and 3 from J, leaving 25 bases between them. CDR3: CASHGTGGRKLTDTQYF. In DNA form, the CDR3 reads TGTGCCAGTCACGGGACGGGGGGCCGGAAACTTACAGATACGCAGTATTTT. The variable domain in full, completed from reference TRBV2 and TRBJ2-3, reads EPEVTQTPSHQVTQMGQEVILRCVPISNHLYFYWYRQILGQKVEFLVSFYNNEISEKSEIFDDQFSVERPDGSNFTLKIRSTKLEDSAMYFCASHGTGGRKLTDTQYFGPGTRLTVL.

The chain has TRBV18 and TRBJ2-1; D may be TRBD1 (6 bases). This CDR3 is 14 amino acids long. The V gene's germline CDR1 is KGHSH and CDR2 LQKENI. Deletions cut 5 bases from V and 3 bases from J, with 11 bases between. CDR3 sequence (DNA): TGTGCCAGCTCATCGGGGACATTCTACAATGAGCAGTTCTTC. Amino acid sequence: CASSSGTFYNEQFF.

This clonotype was observed a few times. The CDR3 DNA reads as TGCAGTGCTAGCCGTCTAGCGGGGGGCCCCCCGGTAGAGACCCAGTACTTC. Translation: CSASRLAGGPPVETQYF. The rearrangement joins TRBV20-1 to TRBJ2-5, with 11 nucleotides matching TRBD2. The junction had 13 bases not matched to a gene; V was cut back by 3 bases and J by 4 bases. This CDR3 has 17 amino acids. Germline assignment: CDR1 DFQATT and CDR2 SNEGSKA (reference sequence).

The chain uses TRBV5-1 and TRBJ2-2, with 13 nucleotides matching TRBD2. From germline, CDR1 is SGHRS and CDR2 YFSETQ. The CDR3 extends over 18 amino acids. Trimming removed 4 bases from V and 2 bases from J; junction bases left unmatched: 8. CDR3 in DNA: TGCGCCAGCAGCACCCAGACTAGCGGGGGGCCTAACACCGGGGAGCTGTTTTTT. Its translation: CASSTQTSGGPNTGELFF. The variable domain in full, completed from reference TRBV5-1 and TRBJ2-2, reads KAGVTQTPRYLIKTRGQQVTLSCSPISGHRSVSWYQQTPGQGLQFLFEYFSETQRNKGNFPGRFSGRQFSNSRSEMNVSTLELGDSALYLCASSTQTSGGPNTGELFFGEGSRLTVL.

The chain couples TRBV20-1 to TRBJ2-1; 7 bases align to TRBD2. Germline CDR1 reads DFQATT; CDR2 reads SNEGSKA (reference sequence). The junction had 11 bases not matched to a gene; V was cut back by 7 bases and J by 8 bases. CDR3 length: 13 residues. The CDR3 reads CSGGGPFIDEQFF. CDR3 nucleotide sequence: TGCAGTGGGGGGGGTCCTTTTATCGATGAGCAGTTCTTC.

This clonotype turned up a few times. The J gene is TRBJ2-7, the V gene TRBV7-6, with 8 bases that match TRBD1. This CDR3 has 14 residues. With V trimmed by 4 bases and J by 5 bases, 7 bases remained unmatched. CDR1 and CDR2 (germline): SGHVS, FNYEAQ. For the CDR3, the DNA is TGTGCCAGCAGCTCCACCGGACAGGGTCACGAGCAGTACTTC. Residues: CASSSTGQGHEQYF.

The chain is built from TRBV20-1 and TRBJ1-5, with unresolved D. Per the germline V gene, CDR1 is DFQATT and CDR2 is SNEGSKA (reference sequence). The length of the CDR3 is 14 residues. V lost 3 bases and J lost 1, with 10 bases in between. The CDR3 loop reads CSASGATSNQPQHF. In DNA, the CDR3 is TGCAGTGCTAGCGGTGCGACGAGCAATCAGCCCCAGCATTTT.

This clonotype was detected only a few times. The chain joins TRBV13 to TRBJ2-7, with TRBD1 matching over 7 bases. In germline, CDR1 is PRHDT, CDR2 FYEKMQ (reference sequence). V lost 3 bases, J lost 7 bases, and 12 bases stayed unmatched. This CDR3 spans 15 amino acids. The CDR3 bases are TGTGCCAGCAGCTTCACCGCCGGGACAGAGGATGAGCAGTACTTC. This gives the protein CASSFTAGTEDEQYF.

The rearrangement uses TRBV20-1 and TRBJ1-6; D unclear. Germline V gene lookup returns CDR1 DFQATT and CDR2 SNEGSKA (reference sequence). This CDR3 has 16 amino acids. V was shortened by 6 bases and J by 1 base, with 16 bases between the two germline ends. The CDR3 DNA reads as TGCAGTGCCGCGAGCGGGGTCGGGTCCTATAATTCACCCCTCCACTTT. Translation: CSAASGVGSYNSPLHF.

There are a few counts of this clonotype. This rearrangement joins TRBV7-9 to TRBJ2-4, with D uncertain. V lost 0 bases, J lost 2 bases, and 8 bases lay in between. Looked up from germline, CDR1 is SEHNR and CDR2 is FQNEAQ (reference sequence). This CDR3 comprises 15 residues. For the CDR3, the DNA is TGTGCCAGCAGCTTAGCGGATGTCACCAAAAACATTCAGTACTTC. It encodes CASSLADVTKNIQYF.

V usage is TRBV20-1 and J usage is TRBJ2-3; 12 bases agree with TRBD2. The V gene's germline CDR1 is DFQATT and CDR2 SNEGSKA (reference sequence). Losses at the gene ends were 7 bases for V and 2 bases for J; bases not matched to a gene: 4. CDR3 size: 14 residues. The CDR3 loop reads CSGRLAGVTDTQYF. As DNA, the CDR3 is TGCAGTGGCAGACTAGCGGGAGTCACAGATACGCAGTATTTT.

The chain links TRBV28 to TRBJ2-3, with TRBD2 matching 15 bases. Germline CDR1 is MDHEN and CDR2 is SYDVKM. CDR3 length: 21 residues. Unmatched junction bases numbered 15, after V lost 3 bases and J lost 2 bases. The CDR3 DNA follows: TGTGCCAGCAGTTTGGGTACAGGGGTCGGGACTAGCGGGAGGTACACAGATACGCAGTATTTT. Encoded protein: CASSLGTGVGTSGRYTDTQYF.

In this sample, this clonotype turned up a few times. This chain connects TRBV27 to TRBJ2-7; the match to TRBD1 covers 8 bases. Unmatched junction bases numbered 9, after V lost 8 bases and J lost 6 bases. CDR3 length: 13 amino acids. Germline CDR1 reads MNHEY; CDR2 reads SMNVEV (reference sequence). The CDR3 region is CASALYTGGEQYF. The CDR3 DNA reads as TGTGCCAGCGCGCTATATACAGGGGGCGAGCAGTACTTC.

This clonotype was recorded at least ten times. This chain joins TRBV28 and TRBJ2-6; weak D call: TRBD1 (5 bases). Trimming cost V 8 bases and J 2 bases, with 10 bases left between them. This CDR3 has 14 amino acids. Germline V gene lookup returns CDR1 MDHEN and CDR2 SYDVKM. The CDR3 sequence is CASLQGPGANVLTF. Written as DNA, the CDR3 is TGTGCCAGCCTCCAGGGTCCTGGGGCCAACGTCCTGACTTTC.

The chain carries TRBV6-5 and TRBJ2-5, with TRBD1 matching 8 bases. This CDR3 region has 14 residues. Germline V gene sequence: CDR1 MNHEY, CDR2 SVGAGI. J lost 11 bases, V lost 6 bases, and 14 bases had no gene match. This CDR3 reads CASRTGVSSREQYF. In DNA, the CDR3 is TGTGCCAGCAGGACAGGGGTTAGTTCCCGGGAGCAGTACTTC.

The rearrangement joins TRBV12-3 or TRBV12-4 to TRBJ2-4; D not resolved. The DNA end favors TRBJ2-7, so the J call may be wrong. CDR3 size: 14 residues. CDR3 protein: CASSRTGAGFEQYF. The CDR3 DNA reads as TGTGCCAGCAGCCGAACGGGCGCAGGTTTCGAGCAGTACTTC.

The chain is built from TRBV28 and TRBJ2-1; 8 nucleotides line up with TRBD2. The CDR3 sequence is 15 residues long. Germline trimming cut 6 bases from V and 9 bases from J; bases unmatched to any gene: 13. CDR1 MDHEN and CDR2 SYDVKM come from the germline V gene. The CDR3 DNA sequence: TGTGCCAGCAGCGCGGGGTACCTCCGGGGGGGTGAGCAGTTCTTC. As protein: CASSAGYLRGGEQFF.

A few counts support this clonotype. This chain connects TRBV20-1 to TRBJ2-5; 11 positions match TRBD2. The CDR3 covers 15 residues. Per the germline V gene, CDR1 is DFQATT and CDR2 is SNEGSKA (reference sequence). Trimming removed 2 bases from V and 4 bases from J; junction bases left unmatched: 6. Here the CDR3 reads CSARQTSGDLETQYF. The CDR3 DNA follows: TGCAGTGCTAGACAGACTAGCGGGGATCTAGAGACCCAGTACTTC.

The chain is built from TRBV20-1 and TRBJ2-1; a possible D gene is TRBD2 (6 bases). Germline assignment: CDR1 DFQATT and CDR2 SNEGSKA (reference sequence). The V gene lost 6 bases and the J gene lost 4 bases, with 16 bases spanning the gap. CDR3 length: 14 residues. The CDR3 loop reads CSATTGTLYNEQFF. CDR3 nucleotide sequence: TGCAGTGCCACTACCGGGACTCTTTACAATGAGCAGTTCTTC.

This chain links TRBV12-3 or TRBV12-4 with TRBJ2-3; D call uncertain. This CDR3 comprises 15 residues. Trimming pared 2 bases from V and 3 bases from J, leaving 12 bases between. CDR3 region: CASSLIDARTDTQYF. The CDR3 DNA reads TGTGCCAGCAGTTTAATAGATGCGAGGACAGATACGCAGTATTTT.

The CDR3 DNA reads as TGTGCCAGCTGCGACTTTAAGACCCAGTTCTTC. It codes for CASCDFKTQFF. This chain uses TRBV28 with TRBJ2-5, with D hard to call. The end of the DNA is better explained by TRBJ2-1, so the J call may be wrong. This CDR3 comprises 11 residues. Germline lookup yields CDR1 MDHEN and CDR2 SYDVKM.

The V gene is TRBV6-6, the J gene TRBJ1-5; the match to TRBD1 covers 7 bases. The junction had 4 bases not matched to a gene; V was cut back by 2 bases and J by 0 bases. The germline V gene has CDR1 MNHNY and CDR2 SVGAGI (reference sequence). The CDR3 is 16 amino acids. In nucleotides, the CDR3 is TGTGCCAGCAGTTACCCAGGGGGAACTAGCAATCAGCCCCAGCATTTT. Residues: CASSYPGGTSNQPQHF.

This clonotype has just a few counts. The rearrangement joins TRBV7-9 to TRBJ2-1; possibly TRBD1 for D (7 bases). From germline, CDR1 is SEHNR and CDR2 FQNEAQ (reference sequence). The CDR3 totals 15 residues. V lost 4 bases and J 4 bases, leaving 14 bases between the germline ends. CDR3 nucleotide sequence: TGTGCCAGCAGCTCCCGCGGGACAGAATACAATGAGCAGTTCTTC. Its translation is CASSSRGTEYNEQFF.

This clonotype has at least ten counts. The rearrangement uses TRBV7-3 and TRBJ2-1; the match to TRBD2 covers 12 bases. J was trimmed by 7 bases and V by 4 bases; bases with no gene match: 14. CDR3 size: 18 residues. CDR1 is SGHTA, CDR2 FQGTGA, per germline. The CDR3 loop is CASSSNPDTSGGRNEQFF. CDR3 in DNA: TGTGCCAGCAGCTCAAACCCAGATACTAGCGGGGGGAGAAATGAGCAGTTCTTC.

The rearrangement uses TRBV7-2 and TRBJ2-4; possibly TRBD2 for D (6 bases). Germline CDR1 SGHTA, CDR2 FQGNSA. This CDR3 contains 16 residues. Trimming took off 5 bases at V and 13 bases at J, with 27 bases between the two ends. CDR3 loop: CASSALASFRKGEQYF. CDR3 DNA: TGTGCCAGCAGCGCCCTAGCGTCTTTTAGAAAAGGGGAGCAGTACTTC.

A few counts support this clonotype. The rearrangement joins TRBV29-1 to TRBJ2-7; 14 bases are shared with TRBD2. Per germline, CDR1 SQVTM and CDR2 ANQGSEA. The CDR3 has 17 residues. Trimming removed 1 base from V and 7 bases from J; junction bases left unmatched: 12. CDR3 sequence reads: CSVEGLAGGPSYNEQYF. DNA for the CDR3: TGCAGCGTTGAAGGACTAGCGGGAGGGCCCTCCTACAATGAGCAGTACTTC.

The chain uses TRBV6-5 and TRBJ2-4; D gene uncertain. Per the germline V gene, CDR1 is MNHEY and CDR2 is SVGAGI. V was shortened by 6 bases and J by 13 bases, with 25 bases between the two germline ends. The CDR3 totals 15 residues. Here the CDR3 DNA reads TGTGCCAGCAGACGCCGGGCCTACGGCTCCTACAAGCAGTACTTC. It translates to CASRRRAYGSYKQYF.

A remark on this clonotype: This may come from a read error, since a much larger clone is one base off. CDR3 in DNA: TGCAGCGTTAAACTCCCCGGACAGGGCTACGAGCAGTACTTC. It is translated as CSVKLPGQGYEQYF. The chain carries TRBV29-1 and TRBJ2-7, with 8 bases fitting TRBD1. Germline V gives CDR1 SQVTM, CDR2 ANQGSEA. The V gene end was trimmed by 5 bases and the J gene end by 3 bases; junction bases not matched to a gene: 9. The CDR3 covers 14 residues.